This TCR beta chain originates from a study of blood T cell repertoires in COVID-19. In the study overall: Samples came from the United States, Italy and Spain, spanning acute and convalescent COVID-19. PBMCs, B-cell-depleted T cells, or T cells were the source of the cDNA or gDNA that made up the material.

This table comes from immunoSEQ multiplex PCR, and its TCRdb copy is limited to in-frame clones, with some not included. The sample carries hundreds of thousands of clones, about 89% recorded once. This clone was detected a few times. V was cut by 5 bases and J by 5 bases, with 15 bases left in between. This CDR3 is 13 amino acids long. Germline V gene lookup returns CDR1 SQVTM and CDR2 ANQGSEA. Sequenced: peripheral blood. The sequence derives from a man between 60 and 75 years old who had recovered from COVID-19. The chain is built from TRBV29-1 and TRBJ1-2, with unresolved D. CDR3 coding DNA: TGCAGCGTTTTGAAGCCCGGGGAATATGGCTACACCTTC. This gives the protein CSVLKPGEYGYTF.